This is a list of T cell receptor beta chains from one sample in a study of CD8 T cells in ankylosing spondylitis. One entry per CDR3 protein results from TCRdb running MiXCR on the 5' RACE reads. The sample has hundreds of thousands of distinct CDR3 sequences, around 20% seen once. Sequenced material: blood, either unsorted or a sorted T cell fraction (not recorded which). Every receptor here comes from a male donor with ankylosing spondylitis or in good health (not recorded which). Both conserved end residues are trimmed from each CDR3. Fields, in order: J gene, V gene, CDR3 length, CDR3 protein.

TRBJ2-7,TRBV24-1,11,ATSEDDSYEQY
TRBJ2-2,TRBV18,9,ASSPTGELF
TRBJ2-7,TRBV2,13,ASSDRTGLAYEQY
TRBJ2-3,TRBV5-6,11,ASSLASGDTQY
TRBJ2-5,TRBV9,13,TSSVEGTNQETQY
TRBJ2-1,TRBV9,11,ASSASMGGEQF
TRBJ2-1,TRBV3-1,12,ASSRVSSYNEQF
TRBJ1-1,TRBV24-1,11,ATRQTGGPEAF
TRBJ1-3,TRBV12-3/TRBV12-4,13,ASSLMITSGNTIY
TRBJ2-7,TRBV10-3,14,AISEPIRDLSYEQY
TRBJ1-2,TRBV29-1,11,SVEDRVDYGYT
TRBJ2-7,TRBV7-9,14,ASSSFFRGGPYEQY
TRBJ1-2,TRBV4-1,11,ASSLGTEYGYT
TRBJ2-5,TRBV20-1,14,SAFRLTLGAWGTQY
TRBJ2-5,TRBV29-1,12,SVEVWTPQETQY
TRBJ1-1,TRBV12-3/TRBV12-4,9,ASSPDGKAF
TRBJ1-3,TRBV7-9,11,ATWGVIGNTIY
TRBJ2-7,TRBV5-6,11,ASRGTPSGEQY
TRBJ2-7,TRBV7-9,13,ASSLTSGTNPQQY
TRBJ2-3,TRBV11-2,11,ASSSADVYTQY
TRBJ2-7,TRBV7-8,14,ASSPSSGGDSYEQY
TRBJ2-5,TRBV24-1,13,ATSDLVGSRETQY
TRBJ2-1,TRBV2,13,ASRGDTDSYNEQF
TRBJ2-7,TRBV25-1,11,ASSVQGVDEQY
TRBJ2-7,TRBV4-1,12,ASSLGTGTNEQY
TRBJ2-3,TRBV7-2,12,ASSLETVIDTQY
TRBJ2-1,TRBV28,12,ASTGGLANNEQF
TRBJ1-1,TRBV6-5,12,ASSYEGGNTEAF
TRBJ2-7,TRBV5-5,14,ASSYGLQGATYEQY
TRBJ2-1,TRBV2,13,AITTGTGNLNEQF
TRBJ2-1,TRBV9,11,ASRAGGDNEQF
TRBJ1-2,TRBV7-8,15,ASSFWDPGGSGYGYT
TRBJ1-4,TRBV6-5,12,ASSYGGWGEKLF
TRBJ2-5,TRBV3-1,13,ASSRLAGVRETQY
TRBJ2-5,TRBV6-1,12,ASSEWHSGETQY
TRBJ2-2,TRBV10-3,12,AISLGGLAGELF
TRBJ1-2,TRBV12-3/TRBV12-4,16,ASSSTGTGSSGLYGYT
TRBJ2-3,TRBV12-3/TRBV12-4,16,ASRQGLAGGTLVDTQY
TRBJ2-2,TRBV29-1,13,SVEDGGPATGELF
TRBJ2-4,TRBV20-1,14,SARDTGGSAKNIQY
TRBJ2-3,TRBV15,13,ATSSELGGSDTQY
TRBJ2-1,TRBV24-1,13,ATSDTSTLYNEQF
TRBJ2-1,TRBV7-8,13,ASSLGVLDNNEQF
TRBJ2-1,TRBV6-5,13,ASNPLLGSGNEQF
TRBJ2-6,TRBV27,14,ASSLGRVSGANVLT
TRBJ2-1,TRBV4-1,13,ASSQAESSYNEQF
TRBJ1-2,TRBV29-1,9,SVVQGYGYT
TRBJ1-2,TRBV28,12,ASTTLGSNYGYT